This entry features one T cell receptor beta chain sequence. Its antigen is not known. The data belong to a study of type 1 regulatory T cells. MiXCR, applied by TCRdb to the reads, yields one record per CDR3 protein. The sample includes approximately 42,000 distinct CDR3 sequences, 12% seen only once; the top ten take around 8%. Whole-study results and caveats: Compared with non-Tr1 cells, Tr1 cells showed a narrower TCR repertoire.

This CDR3 region has 13 residues. The germline V and J ends were trimmed by 3 bases and 6 bases, with 14 bases remaining between them. Germline lookup yields CDR1 DFQATT and CDR2 SNEGSKA (reference sequence). This receptor was identified in a human donor in good health. The chain uses TRBV20-1 and TRBJ1-2; a weak D match, TRBD1 (6 bases). Material: cultured non-Tr1 T cells, either the whole culture or a sorted T cell fraction (not recorded which). The CDR3 DNA sequence: TGCAGTGCTAGCGGGGGCGTTAAAGATGGCTACACCTTC. Translated: CSASGGVKDGYTF.